This TCR beta chain was sequenced for a study of blood T cell repertoires in COVID-19. Study at large: From the United States, Italy and Spain came samples of acute and convalescent COVID-19. T cells, B-cell-depleted T cells, or PBMCs provided the cDNA or gDNA that served as material.

V was clipped by 7 bases and J by 2 bases, with 12 bases between them. This CDR3 has 15 amino acids. Germline V gene data show CDR1 as PRHDT and CDR2 as FYEKMQ (reference sequence). Original methodology: Quantification of nucleated cells was approximated via reference gene primer amplification. The repertoire was sequenced with immunoSEQ multiplex PCR; TCRdb's copy has only in-frame clones and lacks some. V and J calls and clone size follow that table, whereas D and trimming were derived from the DNA. Here the sample spans about 50,000 clones, approximately 84% being singletons. The sequence derives from a man in his 70s with active COVID-19. Sequencing was carried out using peripheral blood. The genes are TRBV13 and TRBJ2-6, with a weak D call TRBD2 (6 bases). The CDR3, as DNA: TGTGCCAGCACCAGGGCGGGAACTGGGGCCAACGTCCTGACTTTC. This sequence encodes CASTRAGTGANVLTF.